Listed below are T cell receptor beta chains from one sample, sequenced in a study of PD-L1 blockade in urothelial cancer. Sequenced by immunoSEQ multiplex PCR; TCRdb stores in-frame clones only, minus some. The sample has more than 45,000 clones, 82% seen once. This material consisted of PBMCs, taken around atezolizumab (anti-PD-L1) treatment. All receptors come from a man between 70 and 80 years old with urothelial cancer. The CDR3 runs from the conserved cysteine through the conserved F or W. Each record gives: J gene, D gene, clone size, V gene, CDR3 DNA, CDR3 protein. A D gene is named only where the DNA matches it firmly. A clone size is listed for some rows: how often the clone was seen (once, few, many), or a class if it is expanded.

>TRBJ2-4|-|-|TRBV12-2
TGTGCAAGTCGCTACGGGACTAGCGGGAGGGGGGGGGCCAAAAACATTCAGTACTTC
CASRYGTSGRGGAKNIQYF
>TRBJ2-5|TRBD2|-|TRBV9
TGTGCCAGCAGCGTAGGAACTAGCGGGGGGGAGACCCAGTACTTC
CASSVGTSGGETQYF
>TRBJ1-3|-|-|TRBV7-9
TGTGCCAGCAGCTTAGGGGCAGGAATAACCATATATTTT
CASSLGAGITIYF
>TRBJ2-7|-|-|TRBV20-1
TGCAGTGCAGGACAAGATTACGAGCAGTACTTC
CSAGQDYEQYF
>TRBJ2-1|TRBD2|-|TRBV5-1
TGCGCCAGCAGCTCGGGACTAGCGGGGTACAATGAGCAGTTCTTC
CASSSGLAGYNEQFF
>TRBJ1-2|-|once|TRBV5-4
TGTGCCAGCAGCAACCCAGACCGACAGGCGGGTAACTATGGCTACACCTTC
CASSNPDRQAGNYGYTF
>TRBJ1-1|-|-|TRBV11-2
TGTGCCAGCAGCTTAGGGGCATCGGGGACTGAAGCTTTCTTT
CASSLGASGTEAFF
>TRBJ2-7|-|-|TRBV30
TGTGCCTGGAGTGTTAGCGACGAGCAGTACTTC
CAWSVSDEQYF
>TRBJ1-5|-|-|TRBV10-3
TGTGCCATCAGTGACAGCGACCAGCCCCAGCATTTT
CAISDSDQPQHF
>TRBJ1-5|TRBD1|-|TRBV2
TGTGCCAGTAAACGGACAGGCAATAGCAATCAGCCCCAGCATTTT
CASKRTGNSNQPQHF
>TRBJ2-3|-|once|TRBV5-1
TGCGCCAGCCAGTCCGACGGGTCAAGCACAGATACGCAGTATTTT
CASQSDGSSTDTQYF
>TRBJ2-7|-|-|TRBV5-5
TGTGCCAGCAGCATGAGTACCTACGAGCAGTACTTC
CASSMSTYEQYF
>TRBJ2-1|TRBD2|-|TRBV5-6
TGTGCCAGCAGAGAAGCGGGAGGGGGCTACAATGAGCAGTTCTTC
CASREAGGGYNEQFF
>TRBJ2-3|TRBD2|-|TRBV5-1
TGCGCCAGCAGCTTGGTTGTAGCGGGAGGAACAGATACGCAGTATTTT
CASSLVVAGGTDTQYF
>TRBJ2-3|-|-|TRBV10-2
TGCGCCAGCAGTGAGGCAGGGTGGTTGACAGATACGCAGTATTTT
CASSEAGWLTDTQYF
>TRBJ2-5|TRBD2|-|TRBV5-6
TGTGCCAGCAGCTTGGGAGGGAGGGCCATTTATGAGACCCAGTACTTC
CASSLGGRAIYETQYF
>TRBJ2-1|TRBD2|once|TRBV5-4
TGTGCCAGCAGCTCGCAACTAGCGAGCTCCTACAATGAGCAGTTCTTC
CASSSQLASSYNEQFF
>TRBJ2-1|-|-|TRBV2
TGTGCCAGCAGTCCTTACAATGAGCAGTTCTTC
CASSPYNEQFF
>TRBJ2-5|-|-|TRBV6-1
TGTGCCAGCAGTGCCTCTGGAGCGGAGACCCAGTACTTC
CASSASGAETQYF
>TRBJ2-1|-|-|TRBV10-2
TGCGCCAGCAGTCGAGAGGGGGGGGGTTACAATGAGCAGTTCTTC
CASSREGGGYNEQFF
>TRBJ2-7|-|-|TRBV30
TGTGCCTGGAGCCGGACAGAAGGCGAGCAGTACTTC
CAWSRTEGEQYF
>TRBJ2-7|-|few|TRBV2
TGTGCCAGCATCAAGGGGCTACGGTCGGACGAGCAGTACTTC
CASIKGLRSDEQYF
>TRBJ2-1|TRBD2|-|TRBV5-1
TGCGCCAGCAGCCCTCTAGCGGGAGGGCCCCGAAATGAGCAGTTCTTC
CASSPLAGGPRNEQFF
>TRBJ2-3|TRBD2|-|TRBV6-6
TGTGCCAGCAGCCCCGCCCAGCGGGAGACCACAGATACGCAGTATTTT
CASSPAQRETTDTQYF
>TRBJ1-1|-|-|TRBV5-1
TGCGCCAGCAGCTCCGGGAACACTGAAGCTTTCTTT
CASSSGNTEAFF
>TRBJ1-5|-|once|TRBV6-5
TGTGCCAGCAGTTACGCCAGGGGAAGGGATCAGCCCCAGCATTTT
CASSYARGRDQPQHF
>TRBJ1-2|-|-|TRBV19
TGTGCCAGTAGCATACAGGTTGGGGCTCCCAACTATGGCTACACCTTC
CASSIQVGAPNYGYTF
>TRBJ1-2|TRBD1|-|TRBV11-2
TGTGCCAGCAGCTTAGTGGGGACAGCCATCGGCTACACCTTC
CASSLVGTAIGYTF
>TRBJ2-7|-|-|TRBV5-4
TGTGCCAGCAGAATGGCCCGCGGGTCTCCCTACGAGCAGTACTTC
CASRMARGSPYEQYF
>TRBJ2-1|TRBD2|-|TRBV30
TGTGCAGGTAGCGGGTACAATGAGCAGTTCTTC
CAGSGYNEQFF
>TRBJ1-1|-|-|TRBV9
TGTGCCAGCAGGCAGGTGGGGGGGAATACTGAAGCTTTCTTT
CASRQVGGNTEAFF
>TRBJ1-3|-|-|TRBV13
TGTGCCAGCAGCTTAGAGAGAGGAAACACCATATATTTT
CASSLERGNTIYF
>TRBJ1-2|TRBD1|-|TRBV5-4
TGTGCCAGCAGTACACTTACGACAGGGGTCTATGGCTACACCTTC
CASSTLTTGVYGYTF
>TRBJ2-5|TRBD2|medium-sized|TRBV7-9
TGTGCCAGCAGCCCATCCTTAGGACTAGGAGAGACCCAGTACTTC
CASSPSLGLGETQYF
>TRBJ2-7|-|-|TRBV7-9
TGTGCCAGCAGCTTACTAGCAAACGAGCAGTACTTC
CASSLLANEQYF
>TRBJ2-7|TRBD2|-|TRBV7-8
TGTGCCAGCAGCAGCCGGACTAGCGGGAAAGACGAGCAGTACTTC
CASSSRTSGKDEQYF
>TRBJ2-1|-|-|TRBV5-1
TGCGCCAGCAGCAGGGGGGGGAATGAGCAGTTCTTC
CASSRGGNEQFF
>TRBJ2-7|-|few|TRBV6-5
TGTGCCAGCAGTTCACAGGCCAATACGTACGAGCAGTACTTC
CASSSQANTYEQYF
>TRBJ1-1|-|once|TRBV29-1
TGCAGCGTTGAACAGAACACTGAAGCTTTCTTT
CSVEQNTEAFF
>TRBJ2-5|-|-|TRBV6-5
TGTGCCAGCACCGGGTTAGAGACCCAGTACTTC
CASTGLETQYF
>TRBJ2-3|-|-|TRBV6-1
TGTGCCAGCAGTGAGACCAGGGCGGTAGATACGCAGTATTTT
CASSETRAVDTQYF
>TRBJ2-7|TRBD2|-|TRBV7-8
TGTGCCAGCAGCTCCGCTAGCGGGGCATACTACGAGCAGTACTTC
CASSSASGAYYEQYF
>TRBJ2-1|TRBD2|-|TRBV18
TGTGCCAGCTCACTGGGACTAGCGGAAGAGCAGTTCTTC
CASSLGLAEEQFF
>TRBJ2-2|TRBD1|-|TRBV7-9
TGTGCCAGCAGCATTCGGACAGGAACGGACACCGGGGAGCTGTTTTTT
CASSIRTGTDTGELFF
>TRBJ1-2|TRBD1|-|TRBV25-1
TGTGCCAGCGGGCGAACAGGGGCAGATGGCTACACCTTC
CASGRTGADGYTF
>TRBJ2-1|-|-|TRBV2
TGTGCCAGCGAGGCATCGGGATCCTACAATGAGCAGTTCTTC
CASEASGSYNEQFF
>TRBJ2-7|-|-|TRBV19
TGTGCCAGTAGTATTGGATCGGACAGCTACGAGCAGTACTTC
CASSIGSDSYEQYF
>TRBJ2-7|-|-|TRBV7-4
TGTGCCAGCAGCTTCCTTGCTGAGAGCTCCTACGAGCAGTACTTC
CASSFLAESSYEQYF
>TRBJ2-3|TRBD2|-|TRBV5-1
TGCGCCAGCAGCTTGGCTAGCGGGACAGATACGCAGTATTTT
CASSLASGTDTQYF
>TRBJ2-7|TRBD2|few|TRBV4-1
TGCGCCAGCAGCCCTGGACTAGCGGGACTTAGCTACGAGCAGTACTTC
CASSPGLAGLSYEQYF
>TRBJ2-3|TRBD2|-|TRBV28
TGTGCCAGCAGTGCAAGCGGGAGGGCTATTAGCACAGATACGCAGTATTTT
CASSASGRAISTDTQYF
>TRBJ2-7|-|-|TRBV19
TGTGCCAGTAGTATTACAGGGGAGGCCTACGAGCAGTACTTC
CASSITGEAYEQYF
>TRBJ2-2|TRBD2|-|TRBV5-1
TGCGCCAGCAGCTTGCTCCTAGCGGGAAACACCGGGGAGCTGTTTTTT
CASSLLLAGNTGELFF
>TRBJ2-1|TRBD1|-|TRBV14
TGTGCCAGCAGCCGCCGACAGGGGGCGGTTGACAATGAGCAGTTCTTC
CASSRRQGAVDNEQFF
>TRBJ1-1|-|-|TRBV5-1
TGCGCCAGCAGCTTAAGAGGGGGCACTGAAGCTTTCTTT
CASSLRGGTEAFF
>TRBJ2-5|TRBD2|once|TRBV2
TGTGCCAGCAGCGTCAGACTAGCGGAAGAGACCCAGTACTTC
CASSVRLAEETQYF
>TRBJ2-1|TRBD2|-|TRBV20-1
TGCAGTGCTGCGGGAGCGGATGAGCAGTTCTTC
CSAAGADEQFF
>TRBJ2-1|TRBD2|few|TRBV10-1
TGCGCCAGCAGTGGAGGTAGGGGACTAGCGGGCTCCTACAATGAGCAGTTCTTC
CASSGGRGLAGSYNEQFF
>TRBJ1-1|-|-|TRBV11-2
TGTGCCAGCAGCGGACGGGGAGCTGAAGCTTTCTTT
CASSGRGAEAFF
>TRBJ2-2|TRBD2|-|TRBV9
TGTGCCAGCAGCCCGCGACTAGCGGGACCCGGGGAGCTGTTTTTT
CASSPRLAGPGELFF